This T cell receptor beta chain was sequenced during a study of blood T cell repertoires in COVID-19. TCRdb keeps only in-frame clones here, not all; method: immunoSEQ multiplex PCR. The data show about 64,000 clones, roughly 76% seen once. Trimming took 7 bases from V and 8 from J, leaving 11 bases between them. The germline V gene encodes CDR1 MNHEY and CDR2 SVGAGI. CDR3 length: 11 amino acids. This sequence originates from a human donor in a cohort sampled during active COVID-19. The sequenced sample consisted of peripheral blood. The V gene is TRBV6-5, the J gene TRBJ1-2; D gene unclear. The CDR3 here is CASNSGEGYTF. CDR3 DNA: TGTGCCAGCAACTCTGGGGAGGGCTACACCTTC.